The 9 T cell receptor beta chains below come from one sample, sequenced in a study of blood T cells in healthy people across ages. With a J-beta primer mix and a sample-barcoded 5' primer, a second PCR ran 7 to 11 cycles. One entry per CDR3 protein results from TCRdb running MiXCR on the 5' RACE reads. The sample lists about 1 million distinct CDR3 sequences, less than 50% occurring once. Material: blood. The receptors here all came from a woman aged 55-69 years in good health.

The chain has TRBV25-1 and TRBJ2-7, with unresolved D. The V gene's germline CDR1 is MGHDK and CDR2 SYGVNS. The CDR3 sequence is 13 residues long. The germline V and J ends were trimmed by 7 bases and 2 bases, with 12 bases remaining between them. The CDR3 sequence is CASTVGSAYEQYF. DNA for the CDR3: TGTGCCAGCACCGTGGGGTCCGCCTACGAGCAGTACTTC.

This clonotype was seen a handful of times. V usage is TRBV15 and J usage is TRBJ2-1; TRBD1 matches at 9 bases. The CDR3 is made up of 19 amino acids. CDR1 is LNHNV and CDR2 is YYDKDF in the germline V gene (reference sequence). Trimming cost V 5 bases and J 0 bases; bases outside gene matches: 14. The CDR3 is CATSPKDGRTGDSYNEQFF. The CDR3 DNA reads TGTGCCACCAGCCCAAAGGATGGGAGGACAGGGGACTCCTACAATGAGCAGTTCTTC.

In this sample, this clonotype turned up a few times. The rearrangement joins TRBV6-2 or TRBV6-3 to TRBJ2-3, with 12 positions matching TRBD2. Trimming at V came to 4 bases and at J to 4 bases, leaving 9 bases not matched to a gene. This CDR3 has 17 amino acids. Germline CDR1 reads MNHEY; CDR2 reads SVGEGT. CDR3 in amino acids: CASSWGLAGLRADTQYF. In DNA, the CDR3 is TGTGCCAGCAGTTGGGGACTAGCGGGTCTACGGGCAGATACGCAGTATTTT.

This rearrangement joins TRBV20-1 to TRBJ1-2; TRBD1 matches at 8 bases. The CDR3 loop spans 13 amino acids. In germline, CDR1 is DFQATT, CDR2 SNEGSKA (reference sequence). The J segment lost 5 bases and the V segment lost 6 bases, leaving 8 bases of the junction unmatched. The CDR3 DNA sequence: TGCAGTGCCAGCCCGGACAGGGCATATGGCTACACCTTC. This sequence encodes CSASPDRAYGYTF.

CDR3 protein: CASSLEGSSGFGETQYF. The CDR3 DNA is TGTGCCAGCAGCTTAGAAGGGTCATCGGGGTTTGGAGAGACCCAGTACTTC. The chain uses TRBV11-2 and TRBJ2-5; a possible D gene is TRBD2 (5 bases). Germline CDR1 is SGHAT and CDR2 is FQNNGV. This CDR3 comprises 17 residues. V lost 0 bases, J lost 4 bases, and 18 bases lay in between.

The CDR3 DNA reads as TGCAGCGCCCCACCCCAGGGGAACACTGAAGCTTTCTTT. This gives the protein CSAPPQGNTEAFF. The V call is TRBV29-1, the J call TRBJ1-1; the D gene is possibly TRBD1 (5 bases). The V and J ends lost 7 bases and 1 base respectively, with 13 bases between them. The germline V gene has CDR1 SQVTM and CDR2 ANQGSEA. This CDR3 has 13 residues.

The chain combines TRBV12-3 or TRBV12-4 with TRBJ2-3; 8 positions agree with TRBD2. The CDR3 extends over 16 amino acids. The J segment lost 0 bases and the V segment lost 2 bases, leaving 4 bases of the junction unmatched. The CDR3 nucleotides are TGTGCCAGCAGTTTACGGGGGGGCTCTAGCACAGATACGCAGTATTTT. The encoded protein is CASSLRGGSSTDTQYF.

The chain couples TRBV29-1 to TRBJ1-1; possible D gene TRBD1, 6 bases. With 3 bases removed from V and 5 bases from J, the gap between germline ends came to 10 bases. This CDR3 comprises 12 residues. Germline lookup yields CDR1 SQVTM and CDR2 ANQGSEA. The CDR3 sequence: CSVDRGPTEAFF. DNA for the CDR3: TGCAGCGTTGACAGGGGTCCAACTGAAGCTTTCTTT.

The CDR3 spells CSANRAETQYF. The CDR3 nucleotides are TGCAGCGCGAACAGGGCAGAGACCCAGTACTTC. V is TRBV29-1 and J is TRBJ2-5; weak D call: TRBD1 (6 bases). Trimming removed 7 bases at V and 4 bases at J, with 10 bases between. CDR1 is SQVTM and CDR2 is ANQGSEA in the germline V gene. This CDR3 is 11 amino acids long.